This T cell receptor beta chain emerged from a study of blood T cell repertoires in COVID-19. Background on the study: Samples came from the United States, Italy and Spain, spanning acute and convalescent COVID-19. PBMCs, B-cell-depleted T cells, or T cells provided the cDNA or gDNA that made up the material.

Original processing methods: Estimation of nucleated cell counts relied on the amplification of reference gene primers. The assay was immunoSEQ multiplex PCR, and TCRdb's table has in-frame clones only and misses some. The V and J calls and clone size were taken over from that table, and D and trimming were inferred from the DNA. Counted here are 97,000 or so clones, around 81% occurring once; the ten biggest clones make up roughly 4.1%. Per germline, CDR1 MNHEY and CDR2 SVGAGI. V lost 6 bases, J lost 5 bases, and 4 bases stayed unmatched. CDR3 length: 14 residues. What was sequenced was peripheral blood. This clonotype was obtained from a man in his sixties with acute or convalescent COVID-19. V is TRBV6-5 and J is TRBJ2-2; TRBD2 matches 9 bases. The CDR3 DNA reads TGTGCCAGCAGGAGCGGGAGGCAAACCGGGGAGCTGTTTTTT. This encodes CASRSGRQTGELFF.